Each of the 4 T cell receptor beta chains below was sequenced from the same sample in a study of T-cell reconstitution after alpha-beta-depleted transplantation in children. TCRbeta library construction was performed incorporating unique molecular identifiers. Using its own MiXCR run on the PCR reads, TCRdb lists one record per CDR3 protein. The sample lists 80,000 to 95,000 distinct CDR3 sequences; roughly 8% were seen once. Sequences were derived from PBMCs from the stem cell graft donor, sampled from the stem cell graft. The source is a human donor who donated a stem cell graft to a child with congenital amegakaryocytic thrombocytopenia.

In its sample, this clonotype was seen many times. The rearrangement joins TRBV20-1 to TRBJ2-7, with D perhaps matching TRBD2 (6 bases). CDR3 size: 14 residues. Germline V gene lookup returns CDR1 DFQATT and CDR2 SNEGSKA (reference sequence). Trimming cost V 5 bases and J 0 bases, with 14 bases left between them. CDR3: CSAGPGLLSYEQYF. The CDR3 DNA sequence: TGCAGTGCTGGGCCGGGACTTCTCTCCTACGAGCAGTACTTC.

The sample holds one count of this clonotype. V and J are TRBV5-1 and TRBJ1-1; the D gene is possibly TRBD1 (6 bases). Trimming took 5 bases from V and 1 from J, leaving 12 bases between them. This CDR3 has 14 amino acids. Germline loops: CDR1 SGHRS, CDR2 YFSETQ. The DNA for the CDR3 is TGCGCCAGCAGTGTAGGAGGGGGGAACACTGAAGCTTTCTTT. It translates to CASSVGGGNTEAFF. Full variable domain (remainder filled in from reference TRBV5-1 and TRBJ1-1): KAGVTQTPRYLIKTRGQQVTLSCSPISGHRSVSWYQQTPGQGLQFLFEYFSETQRNKGNFPGRFSGRQFSNSRSEMNVSTLELGDSALYLCASSVGGGNTEAFFGQGTRLTVV.

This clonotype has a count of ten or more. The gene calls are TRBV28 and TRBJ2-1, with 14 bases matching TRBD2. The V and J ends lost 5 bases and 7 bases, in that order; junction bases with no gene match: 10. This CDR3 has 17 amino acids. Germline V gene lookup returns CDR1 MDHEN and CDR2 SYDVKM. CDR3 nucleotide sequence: TGTGCCAGCAGTCCCGGGACTAGCGGGGGTGGGGGGAATGAGCAGTTCTTC. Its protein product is CASSPGTSGGGGNEQFF.

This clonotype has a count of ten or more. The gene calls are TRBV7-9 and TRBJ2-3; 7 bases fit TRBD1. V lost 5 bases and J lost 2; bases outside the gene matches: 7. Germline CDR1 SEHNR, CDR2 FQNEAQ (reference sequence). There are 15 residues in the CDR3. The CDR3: CASSPGQADTDTQYF. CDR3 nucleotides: TGTGCCAGCAGCCCAGGACAGGCAGACACAGATACGCAGTATTTT.